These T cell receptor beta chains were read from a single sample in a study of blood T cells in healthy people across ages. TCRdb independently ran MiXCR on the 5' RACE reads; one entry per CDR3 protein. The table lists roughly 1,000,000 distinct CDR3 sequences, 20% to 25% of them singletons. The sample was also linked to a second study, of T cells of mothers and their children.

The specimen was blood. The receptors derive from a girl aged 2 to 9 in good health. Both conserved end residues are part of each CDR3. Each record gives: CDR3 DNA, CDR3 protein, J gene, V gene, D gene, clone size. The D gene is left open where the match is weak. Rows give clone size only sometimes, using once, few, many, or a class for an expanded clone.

cdr3_nt: TGCGCCAGTCTCGATGGGTCCCCGCTCTCTGGGGCCAACGTCCTGACTTTC
cdr3_aa: CASLDGSPLSGANVLTF
j_call: TRBJ2-6
v_call: TRBV5-1
d_call: -
clone_size: -

cdr3_nt: TGCAGTGCTAGTGCGACAGGGAAGGGTCGCTACACCTTC
cdr3_aa: CSASATGKGRYTF
j_call: TRBJ1-2
v_call: TRBV20-1
d_call: TRBD1
clone_size: -

cdr3_nt: TGTGCCAGCAGCTTTCCAACGGGGGCATCAGAGACCCAGTACTTC
cdr3_aa: CASSFPTGASETQYF
j_call: TRBJ2-5
v_call: TRBV7-9
d_call: -
clone_size: few

cdr3_nt: TGTGCCAGCAGCTTAAGGATGGCCTACTACAATGAGCAGTTCTTC
cdr3_aa: CASSLRMAYYNEQFF
j_call: TRBJ2-1
v_call: TRBV7-2
d_call: -
clone_size: few

cdr3_nt: TGCGCCAGCAGCCAAGTTCTACAGGGGCGGCCTAATGAAAAACTGTTTTTT
cdr3_aa: CASSQVLQGRPNEKLFF
j_call: TRBJ1-4
v_call: TRBV4-3
d_call: TRBD1
clone_size: few

cdr3_nt: TGTGCCAGCACAGGCGCGGATCAGCCCCAGCATTTT
cdr3_aa: CASTGADQPQHF
j_call: TRBJ1-5
v_call: TRBV2
d_call: -
clone_size: -

cdr3_nt: TGCAGCGTGGCCCGGGATCTGGACTATGGCTACACCTTC
cdr3_aa: CSVARDLDYGYTF
j_call: TRBJ1-2
v_call: TRBV29-1
d_call: -
clone_size: few

cdr3_nt: TGTGCCAGCACTTTAGCGGGACTCGGCACAGATACGCAGTATTTT
cdr3_aa: CASTLAGLGTDTQYF
j_call: TRBJ2-3
v_call: TRBV12-3/TRBV12-4
d_call: TRBD2
clone_size: -

cdr3_nt: TGTGCCAGCAGTGAAGCCAGGCGGGGGAAATCTTATACAGATACGCAGTATTTT
cdr3_aa: CASSEARRGKSYTDTQYF
j_call: TRBJ2-3
v_call: TRBV6-1
d_call: TRBD2
clone_size: -

cdr3_nt: TGTGCCAGCAGCGCCCGGGGGCCCGACGAAAACATTCAGTACTTC
cdr3_aa: CASSARGPDENIQYF
j_call: TRBJ2-4
v_call: TRBV7-9
d_call: -
clone_size: -

cdr3_nt: TGCAGCGTTGACCGGGCAACGGGCTACACCTTC
cdr3_aa: CSVDRATGYTF
j_call: TRBJ1-2
v_call: TRBV29-1
d_call: -
clone_size: -

cdr3_nt: TGTGCCAGCAGTGAAGACATAAAGGCGGGAGCTTATCGGACCGGGGAGCTGTTTTTT
cdr3_aa: CASSEDIKAGAYRTGELFF
j_call: TRBJ2-2
v_call: TRBV6-1
d_call: TRBD2
clone_size: few

cdr3_nt: TGTGCCAGCAGCTTAGCAGGGCGGGGACTCTCCTACGAGCAGTACTTC
cdr3_aa: CASSLAGRGLSYEQYF
j_call: TRBJ2-7
v_call: TRBV13
d_call: -
clone_size: few

cdr3_nt: TGTGCCAGCAGCGGCCGACAGGGAAACTATGGCTACACCTTC
cdr3_aa: CASSGRQGNYGYTF
j_call: TRBJ1-2
v_call: TRBV7-9
d_call: TRBD1
clone_size: few

cdr3_nt: TGTGCCATCAGTGAGTCAAGGCCGGGACTAGCGGGACCAACATGGGGGGAGCAGTTCTTC
cdr3_aa: CAISESRPGLAGPTWGEQFF
j_call: TRBJ2-1
v_call: TRBV10-3
d_call: TRBD2
clone_size: -

cdr3_nt: TGCAGCGTTGAAGAATTTGGGACAGCGAACACCGGGGAGCTGTTTTTT
cdr3_aa: CSVEEFGTANTGELFF
j_call: TRBJ2-2
v_call: TRBV29-1
d_call: TRBD1
clone_size: -

cdr3_nt: TGTGCCAGCAGCCCTATGTCCCCGCCCGGGACTAGCGTCTACGAGCAGTACTTC
cdr3_aa: CASSPMSPPGTSVYEQYF
j_call: TRBJ2-7
v_call: TRBV6-2/TRBV6-3
d_call: TRBD2
clone_size: few

cdr3_nt: TGTGCCAGCAGCGGCGGGACAGCAGCCAAAAACATTCAGTACTTC
cdr3_aa: CASSGGTAAKNIQYF
j_call: TRBJ2-4
v_call: TRBV7-9
d_call: -
clone_size: few

cdr3_nt: TGTGCCAGCAGCCAACTTTGGGGGTCCCTCACGGGAGATACGCAGTATTTT
cdr3_aa: CASSQLWGSLTGDTQYF
j_call: TRBJ2-3
v_call: TRBV27
d_call: -
clone_size: few

cdr3_nt: TGTGCCAGCAGTGTGCGTGCCGGGACCGATACCCTAGCCAAAAACATTCAGTACTTC
cdr3_aa: CASSVRAGTDTLAKNIQYF
j_call: TRBJ2-4
v_call: TRBV28
d_call: -
clone_size: few

cdr3_nt: TGTGCCAGCAGCAGCGTTCGGGGGAACCAAGAGACCCAGTACTTC
cdr3_aa: CASSSVRGNQETQYF
j_call: TRBJ2-5
v_call: TRBV2
d_call: -
clone_size: -

cdr3_nt: TGCGCCAGCAGCCAAAGAGGGGCGAGCTCTGGAAACACCATATATTTT
cdr3_aa: CASSQRGASSGNTIYF
j_call: TRBJ1-3
v_call: TRBV4-1
d_call: -
clone_size: -

cdr3_nt: TGCGCCAGCTCTAGCGGGGGGACCTTGGATGAGCAGTTCTTC
cdr3_aa: CASSSGGTLDEQFF
j_call: TRBJ2-1
v_call: TRBV5-1
d_call: TRBD2
clone_size: few

cdr3_nt: TGTGCCAGCAGGCGGGGGGTAGGATGGGAGACCCAGTACTTC
cdr3_aa: CASRRGVGWETQYF
j_call: TRBJ2-5
v_call: TRBV28
d_call: TRBD2
clone_size: -

cdr3_nt: TGTGTCATCCCACCGAGCTTTGAAGCTTTCTTT
cdr3_aa: CVIPPSFEAFF
j_call: TRBJ1-1
v_call: TRBV5-5
d_call: -
clone_size: few